This record looks at one T cell receptor (beta chain) sequence and its context. The data derive from a study of blood T cell repertoires in COVID-19. The data were produced by immunoSEQ multiplex PCR, yet TCRdb's version contains in-frame clones alone and is incomplete. Altogether 120,000 to 150,000 clones are present, roughly 89% being singletons, with the ten largest covering 5.8%. Germline CDR1 and CDR2: KGHSH and LQKENI. With 3 bases clipped from V and 2 bases from J, the junction kept 11 bases outside the gene matches. The length of the CDR3 is 17 residues. The V call is TRBV18, the J call TRBJ2-7; the match to TRBD2 covers 9 bases. The specimen sequenced was PBMCs or T cells enriched from blood (not recorded which). The source is a woman in her fifties or sixties who had been exposed to COVID-19. The CDR3 DNA is TGTGCCAGCTCACCTCCCGTTGGTAGCGGGGGCCCCTACGAGCAGTACTTC. Its translation: CASSPPVGSGGPYEQYF.